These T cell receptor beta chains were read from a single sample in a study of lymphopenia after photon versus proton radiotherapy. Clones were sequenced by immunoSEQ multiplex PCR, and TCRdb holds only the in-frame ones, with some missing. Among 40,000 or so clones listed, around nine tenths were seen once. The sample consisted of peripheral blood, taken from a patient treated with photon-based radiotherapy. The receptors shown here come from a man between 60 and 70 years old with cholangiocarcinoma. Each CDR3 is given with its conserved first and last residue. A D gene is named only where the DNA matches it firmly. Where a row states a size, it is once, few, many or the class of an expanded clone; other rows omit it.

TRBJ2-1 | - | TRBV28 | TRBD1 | CASSLIGGTGASREQFF | TGTGCCAGCAGTTTAATCGGCGGGACAGGGGCTTCTAGGGAGCAGTTCTTC
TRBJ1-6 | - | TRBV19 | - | CASSFTGTRNNSPLHF | TGTGCCAGTAGCTTTACCGGGACAAGGAATAATTCACCCCTCCACTTT
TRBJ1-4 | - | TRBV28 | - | CASRPTGMDEKLFF | TGTGCCAGCAGACCTACAGGGATGGATGAAAAACTGTTTTTT
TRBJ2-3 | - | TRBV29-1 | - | CSVEEGGDTDTQYF | TGCAGCGTTGAAGAAGGAGGGGACACAGATACGCAGTATTTT
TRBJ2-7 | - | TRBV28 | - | CASSSPGLTYEQYF | TGTGCCAGCAGTTCCCCGGGACTGACCTACGAGCAGTACTTC
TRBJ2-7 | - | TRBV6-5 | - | CASSYEGGSSYEQYF | TGTGCCAGCAGTTACGAGGGGGGAAGCTCCTACGAGCAGTACTTC
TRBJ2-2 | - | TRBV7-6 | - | CASSSQGYGGELFF | TGTGCCAGCAGCTCCCAGGGTTATGGCGGGGAGCTGTTTTTT
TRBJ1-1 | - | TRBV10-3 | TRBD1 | CAISGGQGDGTEAFF | TGTGCCATCAGTGGGGGACAGGGGGATGGCACTGAAGCTTTCTTT
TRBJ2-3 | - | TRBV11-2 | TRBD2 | CASSSSRAGDQRTDTQYF | TGTGCCAGCAGCTCAAGCCGAGCGGGAGATCAAAGGACAGATACGCAGTATTTT
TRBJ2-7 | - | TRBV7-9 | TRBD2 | CASSLARTSDSYEQYF | TGTGCCAGCAGCTTAGCCCGGACTAGCGACTCCTACGAGCAGTACTTC
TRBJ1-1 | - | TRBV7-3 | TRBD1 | CASSLRDRVPEAFF | TGTGCCAGCAGCTTAAGGGACAGGGTGCCTGAAGCTTTCTTT
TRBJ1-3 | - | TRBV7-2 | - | CASSLILGNTIYF | TGTGCCAGCAGCCTAATCTTGGGAAACACCATATATTTT
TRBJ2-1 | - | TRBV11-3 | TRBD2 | CASSPTRAGGDNEQFF | TGTGCCAGCAGCCCTACTCGAGCGGGGGGCGACAATGAGCAGTTCTTC
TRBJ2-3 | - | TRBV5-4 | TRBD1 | CASSYNRGATDTQYF | TGTGCCAGCAGCTACAACAGGGGAGCCACAGATACGCAGTATTTT
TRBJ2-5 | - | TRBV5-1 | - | CASREPQETQYF | TGCGCCAGCAGGGAACCCCAAGAGACCCAGTACTTC
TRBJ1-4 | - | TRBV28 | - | CASGLGNEKLFF | TGTGCCAGCGGTCTAGGTAATGAAAAACTGTTTTTT
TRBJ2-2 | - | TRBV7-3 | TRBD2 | CASSLRPSGTGELFF | TGTGCCAGCAGCTTAAGGCCTAGCGGCACCGGGGAGCTGTTTTTT
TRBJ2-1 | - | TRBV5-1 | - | CASSLGVWVLSSYNEQFF | TGCGCCAGCAGCTTGGGGGTTTGGGTCTTGAGCTCCTACAATGAGCAGTTCTTC
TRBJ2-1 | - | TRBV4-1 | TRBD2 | CASSQPPGTTNLNEQFF | TGCGCCAGCAGCCAACCCCCCGGGACTACTAACCTCAATGAGCAGTTCTTC
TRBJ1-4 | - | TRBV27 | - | CASSSADDPLREKLFF | TGTGCCAGCAGTTCGGCAGATGATCCCTTACGGGAAAAACTGTTTTTT
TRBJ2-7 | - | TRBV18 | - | CASSPGVDEQYF | TGTGCCAGCTCACCAGGGGTAGACGAGCAGTACTTC
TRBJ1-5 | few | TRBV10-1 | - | CASSRGLDQPQHF | TGCGCCAGCAGTCGGGGACTCGATCAGCCCCAGCATTTT